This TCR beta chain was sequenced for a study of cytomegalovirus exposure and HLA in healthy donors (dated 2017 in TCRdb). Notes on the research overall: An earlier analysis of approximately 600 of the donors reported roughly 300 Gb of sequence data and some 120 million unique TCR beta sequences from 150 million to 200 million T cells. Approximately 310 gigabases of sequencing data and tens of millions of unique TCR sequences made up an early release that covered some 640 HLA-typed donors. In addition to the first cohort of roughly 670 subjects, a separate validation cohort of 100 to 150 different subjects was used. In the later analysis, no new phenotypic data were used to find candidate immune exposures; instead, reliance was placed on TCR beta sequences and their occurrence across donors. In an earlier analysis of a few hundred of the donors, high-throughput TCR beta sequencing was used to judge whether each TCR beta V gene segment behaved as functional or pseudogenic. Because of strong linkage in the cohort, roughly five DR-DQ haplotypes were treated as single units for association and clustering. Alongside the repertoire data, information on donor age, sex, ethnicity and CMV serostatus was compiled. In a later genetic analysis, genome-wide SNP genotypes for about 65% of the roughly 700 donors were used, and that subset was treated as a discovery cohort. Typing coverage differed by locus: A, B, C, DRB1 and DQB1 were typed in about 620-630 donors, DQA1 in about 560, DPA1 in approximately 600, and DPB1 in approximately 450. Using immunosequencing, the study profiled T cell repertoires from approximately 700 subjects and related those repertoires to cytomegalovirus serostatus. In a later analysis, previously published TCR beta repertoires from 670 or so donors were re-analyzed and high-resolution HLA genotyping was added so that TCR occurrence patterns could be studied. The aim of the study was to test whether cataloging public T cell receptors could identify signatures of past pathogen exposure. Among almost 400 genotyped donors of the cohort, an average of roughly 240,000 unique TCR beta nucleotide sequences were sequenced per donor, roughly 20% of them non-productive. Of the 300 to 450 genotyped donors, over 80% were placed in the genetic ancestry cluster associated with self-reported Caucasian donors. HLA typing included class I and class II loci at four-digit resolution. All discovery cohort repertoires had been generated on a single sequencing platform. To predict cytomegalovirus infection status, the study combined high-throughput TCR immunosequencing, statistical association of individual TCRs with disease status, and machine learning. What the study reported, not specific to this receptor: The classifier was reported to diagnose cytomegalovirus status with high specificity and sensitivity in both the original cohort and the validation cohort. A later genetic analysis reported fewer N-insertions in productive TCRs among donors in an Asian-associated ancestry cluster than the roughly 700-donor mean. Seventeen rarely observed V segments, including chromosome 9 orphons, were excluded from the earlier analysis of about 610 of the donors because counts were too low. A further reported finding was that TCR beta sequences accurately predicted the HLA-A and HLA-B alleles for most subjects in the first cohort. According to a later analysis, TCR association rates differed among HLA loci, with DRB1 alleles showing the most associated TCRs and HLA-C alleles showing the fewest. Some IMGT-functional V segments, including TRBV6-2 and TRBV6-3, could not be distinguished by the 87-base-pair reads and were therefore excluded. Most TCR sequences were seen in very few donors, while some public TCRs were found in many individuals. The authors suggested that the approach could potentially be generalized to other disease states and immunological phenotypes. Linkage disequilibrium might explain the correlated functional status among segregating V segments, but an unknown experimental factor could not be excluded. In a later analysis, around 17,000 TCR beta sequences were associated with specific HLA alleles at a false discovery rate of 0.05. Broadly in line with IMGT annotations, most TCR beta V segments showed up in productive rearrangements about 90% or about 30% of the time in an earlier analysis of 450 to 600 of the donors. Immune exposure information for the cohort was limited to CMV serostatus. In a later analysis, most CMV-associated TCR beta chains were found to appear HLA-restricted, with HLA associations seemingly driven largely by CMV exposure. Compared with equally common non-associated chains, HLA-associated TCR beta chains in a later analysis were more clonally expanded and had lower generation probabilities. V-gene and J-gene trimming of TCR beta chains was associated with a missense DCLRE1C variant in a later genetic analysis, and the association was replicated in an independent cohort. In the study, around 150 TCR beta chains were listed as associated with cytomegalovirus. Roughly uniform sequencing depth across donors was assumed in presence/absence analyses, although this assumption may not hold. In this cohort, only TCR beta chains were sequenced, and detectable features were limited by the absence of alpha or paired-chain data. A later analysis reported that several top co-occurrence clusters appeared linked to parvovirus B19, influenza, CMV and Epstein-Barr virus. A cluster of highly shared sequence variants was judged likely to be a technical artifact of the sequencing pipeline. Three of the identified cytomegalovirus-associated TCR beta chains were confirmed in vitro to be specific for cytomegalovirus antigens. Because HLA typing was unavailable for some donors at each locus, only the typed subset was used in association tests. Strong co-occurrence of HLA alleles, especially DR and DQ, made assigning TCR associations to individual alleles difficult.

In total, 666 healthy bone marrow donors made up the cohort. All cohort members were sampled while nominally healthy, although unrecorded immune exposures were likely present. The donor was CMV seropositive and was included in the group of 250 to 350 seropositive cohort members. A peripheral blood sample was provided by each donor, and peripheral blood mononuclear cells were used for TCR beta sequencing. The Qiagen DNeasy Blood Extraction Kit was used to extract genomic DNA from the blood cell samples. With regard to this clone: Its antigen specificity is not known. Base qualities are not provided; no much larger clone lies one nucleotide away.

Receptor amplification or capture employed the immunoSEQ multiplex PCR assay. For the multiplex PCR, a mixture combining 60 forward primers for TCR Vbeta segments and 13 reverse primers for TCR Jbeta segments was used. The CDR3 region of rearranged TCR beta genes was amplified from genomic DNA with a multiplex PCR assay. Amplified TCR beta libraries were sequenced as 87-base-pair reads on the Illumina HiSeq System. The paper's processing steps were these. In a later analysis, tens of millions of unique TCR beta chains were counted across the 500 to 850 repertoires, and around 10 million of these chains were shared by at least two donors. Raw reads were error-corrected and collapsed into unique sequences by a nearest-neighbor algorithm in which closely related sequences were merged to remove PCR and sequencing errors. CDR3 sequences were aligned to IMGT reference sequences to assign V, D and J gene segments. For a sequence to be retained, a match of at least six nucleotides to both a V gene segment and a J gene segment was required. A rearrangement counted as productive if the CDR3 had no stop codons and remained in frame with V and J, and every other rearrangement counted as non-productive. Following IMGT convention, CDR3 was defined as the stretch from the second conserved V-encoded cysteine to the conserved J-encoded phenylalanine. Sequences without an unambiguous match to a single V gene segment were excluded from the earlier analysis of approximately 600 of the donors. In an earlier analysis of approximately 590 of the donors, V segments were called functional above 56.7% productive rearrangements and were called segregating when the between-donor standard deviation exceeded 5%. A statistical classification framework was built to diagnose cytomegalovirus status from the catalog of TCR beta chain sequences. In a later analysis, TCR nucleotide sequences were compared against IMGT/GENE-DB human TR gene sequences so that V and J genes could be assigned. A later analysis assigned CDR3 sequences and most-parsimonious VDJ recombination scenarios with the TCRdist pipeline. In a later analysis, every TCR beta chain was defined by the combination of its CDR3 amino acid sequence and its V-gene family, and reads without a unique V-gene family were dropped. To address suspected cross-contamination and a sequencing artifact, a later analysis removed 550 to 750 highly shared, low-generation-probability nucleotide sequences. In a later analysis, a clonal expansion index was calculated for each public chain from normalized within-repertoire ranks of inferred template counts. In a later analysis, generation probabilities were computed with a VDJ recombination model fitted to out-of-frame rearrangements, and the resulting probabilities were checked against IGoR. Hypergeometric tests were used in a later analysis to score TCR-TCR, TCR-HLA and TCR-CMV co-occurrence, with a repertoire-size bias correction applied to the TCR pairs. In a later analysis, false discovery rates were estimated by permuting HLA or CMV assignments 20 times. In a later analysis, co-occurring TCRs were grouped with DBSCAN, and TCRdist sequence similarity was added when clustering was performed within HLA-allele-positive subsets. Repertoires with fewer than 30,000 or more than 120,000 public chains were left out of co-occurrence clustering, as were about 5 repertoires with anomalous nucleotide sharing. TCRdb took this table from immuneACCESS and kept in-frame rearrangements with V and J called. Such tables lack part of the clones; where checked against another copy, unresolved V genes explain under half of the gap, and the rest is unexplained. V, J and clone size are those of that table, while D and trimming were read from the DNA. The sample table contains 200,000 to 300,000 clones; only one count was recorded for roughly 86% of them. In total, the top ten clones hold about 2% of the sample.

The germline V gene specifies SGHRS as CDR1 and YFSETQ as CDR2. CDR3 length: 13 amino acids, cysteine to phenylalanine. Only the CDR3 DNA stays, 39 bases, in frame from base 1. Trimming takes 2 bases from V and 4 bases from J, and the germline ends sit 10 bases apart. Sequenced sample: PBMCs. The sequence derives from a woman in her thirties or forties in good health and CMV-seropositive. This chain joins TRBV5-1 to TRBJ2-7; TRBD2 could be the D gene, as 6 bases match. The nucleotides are TGCGCCAGCAGCTTCGCGGGAAGGTACGAGCAGTACTTC. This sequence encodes CASSFAGRYEQYF.